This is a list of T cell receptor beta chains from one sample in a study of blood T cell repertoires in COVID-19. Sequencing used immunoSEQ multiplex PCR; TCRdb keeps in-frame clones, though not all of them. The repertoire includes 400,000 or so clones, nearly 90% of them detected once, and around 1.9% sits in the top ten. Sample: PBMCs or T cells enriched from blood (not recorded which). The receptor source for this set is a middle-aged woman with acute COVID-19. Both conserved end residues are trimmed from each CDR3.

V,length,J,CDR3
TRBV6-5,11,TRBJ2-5,ASSRTDQETQY
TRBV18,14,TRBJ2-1,ASSSTGTGGYNEQF
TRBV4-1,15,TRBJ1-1,ASSQGVVRGTNTEAF
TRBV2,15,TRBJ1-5,ASSGLDRGGSNQPQH
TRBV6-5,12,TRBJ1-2,ASSYRVEPGGYT
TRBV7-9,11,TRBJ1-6,ASSPITDSPLH
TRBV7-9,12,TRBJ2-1,ASSLGGLANEQF
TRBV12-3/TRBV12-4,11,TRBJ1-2,ASSFSGVVGYT
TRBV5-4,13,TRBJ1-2,ASSLEVTANYGYT
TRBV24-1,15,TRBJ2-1,ATGPAGLAGSYNEQF
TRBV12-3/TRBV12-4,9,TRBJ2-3,ASSGGDTQY
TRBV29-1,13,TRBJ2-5,SAQRLDRVGETQY
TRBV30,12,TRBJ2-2,AWSKQGGTGELF
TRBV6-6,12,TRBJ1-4,ASSYGQDNEKLF
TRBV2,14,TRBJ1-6,ASSGRLGSYNSPLH
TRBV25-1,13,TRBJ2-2,ASSDRDKYTGELF
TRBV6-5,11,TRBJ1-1,ASSYTRYTEAF
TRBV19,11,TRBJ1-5,ASSYRSNQPQH
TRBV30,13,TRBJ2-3,AWSVWGGGTDTQY
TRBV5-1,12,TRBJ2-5,ASSLGTSGETQY
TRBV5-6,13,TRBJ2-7,ASSLVGDTSYEQY
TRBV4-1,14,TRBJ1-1,ASSQAQGRGNTEAF
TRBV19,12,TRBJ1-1,ASSADRANTEAF
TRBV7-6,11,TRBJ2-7,ASSLQGGREQY
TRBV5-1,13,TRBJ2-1,ASSTLEQGGNEQF
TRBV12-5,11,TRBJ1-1,ASGWQENTEAF
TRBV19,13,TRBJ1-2,ASSTQTGGAYGYT
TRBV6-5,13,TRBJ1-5,ASSPRGESNQPQH
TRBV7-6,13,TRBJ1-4,ASSLQGAPSEKLF
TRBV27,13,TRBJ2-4,ASSSAGGPQNIQY
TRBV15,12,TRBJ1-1,ATSRSNRGTEAF
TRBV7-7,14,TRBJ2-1,ASSLSASAVNNEQF
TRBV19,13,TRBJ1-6,ASRMETGRVSPLH
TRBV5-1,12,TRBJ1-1,ASSLPGQNTEAF
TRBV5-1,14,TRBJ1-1,ASSRAGRVPNTEAF
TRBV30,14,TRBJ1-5,AWSVLWDTSNQPQH
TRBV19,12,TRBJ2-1,ASSIGTSNNEQF
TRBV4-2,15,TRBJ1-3,ASSQDPGARSGNTIY